This T cell receptor beta chain was sequenced in a study of tissue T cells after allogeneic stem cell transplantation. The overall study: Of the grafts for graft-versus-host disease patients, four were unmodified and three CD34-selected. A few GVHD patients had recipient-origin PBMCs collected before transplant. Viable blood and marrow gave sorted CD3+ T cells if numbers allowed.

The CDR3 has 14 residues. Germline V gene lookup returns CDR1 LNHNV and CDR2 YYDKDF (reference sequence). V lost 5 bases, J lost 6 bases, and 5 bases stayed unmatched. Produced via immunoSEQ multiplex PCR; TCRdb's table is partial and in-frame only. The repertoire holds about 43,000 clones, with 80% to 95% as singletons. The material sequenced was blood, taken before transplantation. The TCR was taken from a woman aged 40 to 75 who later had graft-versus-host disease after an allogeneic stem cell transplant. The rearrangement uses TRBV15 and TRBJ2-1; 9 bases line up with TRBD1. This CDR3 is CATSARTGVNEQFF. The CDR3 DNA follows: TGTGCCACCAGCGCACGGACAGGGGTCAATGAGCAGTTCTTC.